Following are 30 T cell receptor beta chains from one sample sequenced in a study of shared clonotypes between healthy human individuals. Clones were read by immunoSEQ multiplex PCR, and TCRdb kept only the in-frame ones, dropping some. The table shows about 1 million clones, with more than 65% occurring only once. The source material was memory CD4+ T cells sorted from blood. Subset of the sample: CD45RA-negative fraction. The receptors stem from a man aged 18 to 30 in good health.

This clone came up a few times. The gene calls are TRBV6-4 and TRBJ1-3; D is undetermined. The germline V and J ends were trimmed by 3 bases and 3 bases, with 9 bases remaining between them. Per the germline V gene, CDR1 is MRHNA and CDR2 is SNTAGT. The CDR3 runs to 14 residues. CDR3: CASSEYEHGNTIYF. The CDR3 DNA reads as TGTGCCAGCAGTGAGTATGAGCATGGAAACACCATATATTTT.

The chain employs TRBV7-2 and TRBJ2-7, with 11 bases matching TRBD1. The CDR3 has 15 amino acids. Germline CDR1 reads SGHTA; CDR2 reads FQGNSA. V dropped 6 bases and J dropped 4; count of bases not matched to a gene: 8. The DNA of the CDR3 is TGTGCCAGCAGTTTTACGGGACAGGGGGGTTACGAGCAGTACTTC. Translated, it gives CASSFTGQGGYEQYF.

The CDR3 region has the DNA TGTGCCAGCAGGCCGGGACAGAGCAATCAGCCCCAGCATTTT. Translating it yields CASRPGQSNQPQHF. The genes are TRBV6-1 and TRBJ1-5, with 7 bases identical to TRBD1. The J segment lost 1 base and the V segment lost 6 bases, leaving 3 bases of the junction unmatched. The CDR3 runs to 14 residues. The V gene's germline CDR1 is MNHNS and CDR2 SASEGT.

The chain combines TRBV7-9 with TRBJ1-3; D gene ambiguous. V lost 5 bases and J 2 bases, leaving 13 bases between the germline ends. The CDR3 has 15 residues. The germline V gene encodes CDR1 SEHNR and CDR2 FQNEAQ (reference sequence). CDR3 DNA: TGTGCCAGCAGCCGCCTTGGAGGGACTGGAAACACCATATATTTT. The encoded protein is CASSRLGGTGNTIYF.

CDR3 in amino acids: CASSLFQGSITDTQYF. As DNA, the CDR3 is TGTGCCAGCAGCTTATTCCAGGGGTCAATCACAGATACGCAGTATTTT. The V gene is TRBV7-8, the J gene TRBJ2-3, with D maybe TRBD1 (6 bases). CDR1 is SGHVS and CDR2 is FQNEAQ in the germline V gene. The CDR3 extends over 16 amino acids. Deletions cut 2 bases from V and 2 bases from J, with 14 bases between.

This chain joins TRBV5-1 and TRBJ1-1, with D possibly being TRBD1 (5 bases). Germline CDR1 is SGHRS and CDR2 is YFSETQ. V gave up 4 bases and J gave up 8 bases, with 15 bases separating them. The CDR3 extends over 13 amino acids. The CDR3 region has the DNA TGCGCCAGCAGCGTGGGATCCCAGGGAGAAGCTTTCTTT. Residues: CASSVGSQGEAFF.

The chain joins TRBV28 to TRBJ1-2; D unclear. V lost 7 bases and J 0 bases, leaving 12 bases between the germline ends. CDR1 is MDHEN and CDR2 is SYDVKM in the germline V gene. The CDR3 has 14 residues. The CDR3 bases are TGTGCCAGCACCCCTCAGGTAGCTAACTATGGCTACACCTTC. It specifies CASTPQVANYGYTF.

The CDR3 sequence is CASSLRASTEAFF. CDR3 in DNA: TGTGCCAGTAGTCTCCGGGCCTCCACTGAAGCTTTCTTT. The chain has TRBV19 and TRBJ1-1; D is uncertain. Per germline, CDR1 LNHDA and CDR2 SQIVND (reference sequence). CDR3 size: 13 residues. V lost 5 bases to trimming and J lost 4 bases, with 11 bases between them.

In the case of this clone: The sample has other DNA sequences that encode this CDR3 too. V gene TRBV7-6 combines with J gene TRBJ2-7; 10 bases are a match to TRBD2. The CDR3 extends over 15 amino acids. Germline V gives CDR1 SGHVS, CDR2 FNYEAQ. V lost 5 bases, J lost 4 bases, and 8 bases stayed unmatched. CDR3 DNA sequence: TGTGCCAGCAGCCCGGAGACTAGCGGGTCTTACGAGCAGTACTTC. Translated: CASSPETSGSYEQYF.

The chain has TRBV9 and TRBJ2-1, with 11 bases aligning to TRBD2. V gave up 3 bases and J gave up 10 bases; unmatched junction bases: 12. This CDR3 contains 16 residues. The V gene's germline CDR1 is SGDLS and CDR2 YYNGEE. The CDR3 loop is CASSETSGNPGGEQFF. The CDR3 DNA is TGTGCCAGCAGCGAGACTAGCGGGAATCCCGGGGGGGAGCAGTTCTTC.

This clone occurred once. The chain uses TRBV19 and TRBJ2-5, with 9 bases identical to TRBD1. The CDR3 contains 13 residues. Germline assignment: CDR1 LNHDA and CDR2 SQIVND (reference sequence). The V and J ends lost 5 bases and 5 bases, in that order; junction bases with no gene match: 3. CDR3 protein: CASSAGQGETQYF. CDR3 sequence (DNA): TGTGCCAGTAGTGCCGGACAGGGGGAGACCCAGTACTTC. Supplemented by reference TRBV19 and TRBJ2-5, the full variable domain reads DGGITQSPKYLFRKEGQNVTLSCEQNLNHDAMYWYRQDPGQGLRLIYYSQIVNDFQKGDIAEGYSVSREKKESFPLTVTSAQKNPTAFYLCASSAGQGETQYFGPGTRLLVL.

The chain has TRBV2 and TRBJ2-7, with TRBD1 matching 10 bases. V shed 5 bases, J shed 2 bases, and the junction held 3 bases outside the gene matches. Germline V gene lookup returns CDR1 SNHLY and CDR2 FYNNEI. This CDR3 is 14 amino acids long. The CDR3 region is CASSRDRGAYEQYF. The CDR3 DNA reads as TGTGCCAGCAGTCGGGACAGGGGCGCCTACGAGCAGTACTTC. The whole variable domain, filled in from reference TRBV2 and TRBJ2-7, reads EPEVTQTPSHQVTQMGQEVILRCVPISNHLYFYWYRQILGQKVEFLVSFYNNEISEKSEIFDDQFSVERPDGSNFTLKIRSTKLEDSAMYFCASSRDRGAYEQYFGPGTRLTVT.

The chain uses TRBV2 and TRBJ2-7; TRBD1 might be the D (5 bases). There are 12 residues in the CDR3. Germline V lookup: CDR1 SNHLY, CDR2 FYNNEI. V lost 6 bases, J lost 2 bases, and 8 bases lay in between. The CDR3 bases are TGTGCCAGCAGGACAGAGACCTACGAGCAGTACTTC. This codes for CASRTETYEQYF.

This rearrangement joins TRBV18 to TRBJ2-2; D might be TRBD1 (5 bases). Germline V lookup: CDR1 KGHSH, CDR2 LQKENI. The CDR3 loop spans 14 amino acids. Trimming took off 6 bases at V and 7 bases at J, with 15 bases between the two ends. CDR3 DNA: TGTGCCAGCTCCCAGGGTCTCAGCCACGGGGAGCTGTTTTTT. Its protein is CASSQGLSHGELFF.

This clone showed up just once. The chain joins TRBV21-1 to TRBJ1-2. TRBV21-1 has pseudogene status. CDR3 size: 16 residues. The CDR3 sequence is CASSKKAKRGGNGYTF. DNA of the CDR3: TGTGCCAGCAGCAAAAAAGCGAAGCGGGGGGGAAATGGCTACACCTTC.

Regarding this clone: At the DNA level, this CDR3 is encoded by other sequences in the same sample as well. The chain uses TRBV6-5 and TRBJ1-2; 11 nucleotides match TRBD1. Germline assignment: CDR1 MNHEY and CDR2 SVGAGI. J gave up 5 bases and V 5 bases, and 4 bases lay outside the gene matches. The CDR3 spans 14 residues. The CDR3: CASSTGQGAYGYTF. CDR3 nucleotides: TGTGCCAGCAGTACCGGACAGGGGGCGTATGGCTACACCTTC.

This clone showed up just a few times. DNA for the CDR3: TGTGCCAGCAGTTACGGAACGGAGGGTAGATTTGCTGAAGCTTTCTTT. Translation gives CASSYGTEGRFAEAFF. V and J are TRBV6-5 and TRBJ1-1, with D unresolved. Germline CDR1 is MNHEY and CDR2 is SVGAGI. Trimming stripped 2 bases from V and 6 bases from J, with 19 bases between. The CDR3 contains 16 residues.

The chain uses TRBV6-1 and TRBJ2-2; TRBD2 matches 7 bases. This CDR3 contains 17 residues. Per the germline V gene, CDR1 is MNHNS and CDR2 is SASEGT. Losses at the gene ends were 2 bases for V and 6 bases for J; bases not matched to a gene: 12. CDR3 nucleotides: TGTGCCAGCAGTGAACGGGGGAGGGGCCTTTTGCCCGGGGAGCTGTTTTTT. The encoded protein is CASSERGRGLLPGELFF.

The chain has TRBV19 and TRBJ2-5; maybe TRBD2 (6 bases). The CDR3 length is 14 residues. Germline CDR1 is LNHDA and CDR2 is SQIVND (reference sequence). V was trimmed by 2 bases and J by 4 bases, leaving 11 bases between them. This CDR3 is CASSIRREIETQYF. In nucleotides, the CDR3 is TGTGCCAGTAGTATACGACGGGAGATAGAGACCCAGTACTTC.

For this clone: Other DNA sequences in this sample translate to the same CDR3. V usage is TRBV28 and J usage is TRBJ1-2; D is unresolved. Per germline, CDR1 MDHEN and CDR2 SYDVKM. V lost 5 bases to trimming and J lost 5 bases, with 6 bases between them. This CDR3 has 11 residues. This chain's CDR3 is CASSLRYGYTF. The CDR3 DNA is TGTGCCAGCAGTCTGCGGTATGGCTACACCTTC.

The table lists this clone with a few counts. This rearrangement joins TRBV2 to TRBJ2-1; 7 bases line up with TRBD1. CDR1 is SNHLY, CDR2 FYNNEI, per germline. The CDR3 has 13 residues. V dropped 6 bases and J dropped 9; count of bases not matched to a gene: 8. In DNA, the CDR3 is TGTGCCAGCAGCGCAGACAGGGTATCTGAGCAGTTCTTC. Amino acids: CASSADRVSEQFF.

The gene calls are TRBV15 and TRBJ1-4; no firm D call. This CDR3 spans 14 amino acids. The V and J ends lost 4 bases and 3 bases respectively, with 9 bases between them. Per the germline V gene, CDR1 is LNHNV and CDR2 is YYDKDF (reference sequence). This CDR3 reads CATSIRAANEKLFF. For the CDR3, the DNA is TGTGCCACCAGCATAAGGGCGGCTAATGAAAAACTGTTTTTT.

This clone came up a few times. The DNA of the CDR3 is TGCAGGGCCCCGACAGAACCGGAGCAGTACTTC. Translation gives CRAPTEPEQYF. The chain links TRBV20-1 to TRBJ2-7; weak D call: TRBD1 (5 bases). This CDR3 has 11 residues. Germline V gene data show CDR1 as DFQATT and CDR2 as SNEGSKA (reference sequence).

This clone is medium-sized in the sample. The same CDR3 also results from other DNA sequences found in this sample. The chain combines TRBV19 with TRBJ1-1; TRBD1 aligns across 8 bases. Germline trimming cut 5 bases from V and 4 bases from J; bases unmatched to any gene: 3. The CDR3 is 13 residues long. Germline V CDR1 and CDR2: LNHDA, SQIVND (reference sequence). CDR3 loop: CASSHRGITEAFF. CDR3 in DNA: TGTGCCAGTAGTCACAGGGGGATCACTGAAGCTTTCTTT.

This sequence joins TRBV7-3 and TRBJ2-3; D gene unclear. Germline loops: CDR1 SGHTA, CDR2 FQGTGA. The CDR3 covers 14 residues. Trimming pared 5 bases from V and 5 bases from J, leaving 14 bases between. CDR3 region: CASSQARVGDTQYF. The CDR3 bases are TGTGCCAGCAGCCAGGCCCGGGTGGGAGATACGCAGTATTTT.

This chain connects TRBV7-9 to TRBJ2-7; 9 positions match TRBD1. J was trimmed by 4 bases and V by 5 bases; bases with no gene match: 9. Germline V gene sequence: CDR1 SEHNR, CDR2 FQNEAQ (reference sequence). This CDR3 comprises 15 residues. The CDR3: CASSLRTGVGYEQYF. The CDR3 DNA reads TGTGCCAGCAGCCTCAGGACAGGGGTCGGGTACGAGCAGTACTTC.

The V call is TRBV7-9, the J call TRBJ1-2, with D unclear. CDR1 and CDR2 from the germline V gene are SEHNR and FQNEAQ (reference sequence). The V and J ends lost 5 bases and 4 bases respectively, with 14 bases between them. The CDR3 has 14 residues. The CDR3 DNA reads TGTGCCAGCAGCCTCCTGGGGTTAGGCTATGGCTACACCTTC. Translation: CASSLLGLGYGYTF.

The chain is built from TRBV5-5 and TRBJ1-2; TRBD1 might be the D (5 bases). Germline V CDR1 and CDR2: SGHKS, YYEKEE (reference sequence). Trimming took off 4 bases at V and 0 bases at J, with 7 bases between the two ends. The CDR3 extends over 13 amino acids. As DNA, the CDR3 is TGTGCCAGCAGCCTGACAGCTAACTATGGCTACACCTTC. It codes for CASSLTANYGYTF.

The rearrangement links TRBV5-1 to TRBJ1-1; the match to TRBD1 covers 11 bases. The CDR3 consists of 17 residues. Germline V gene lookup returns CDR1 SGHRS and CDR2 YFSETQ. Unmatched junction bases numbered 11, after V lost 4 bases and J lost 3 bases. CDR3 amino acids: CASSPGQGAGRDTEAFF. CDR3 nucleotides: TGCGCCAGCAGCCCCGGACAGGGGGCAGGGAGGGACACTGAAGCTTTCTTT.

About this clone itself: This specimen includes other DNA sequences encoding the same CDR3. The rearrangement links TRBV5-1 to TRBJ2-1, with 7 bases that match TRBD2. After removal of 3 bases from V and 0 bases from J, the junction contained 0 bases not matched to a gene. This CDR3 is built from 14 residues. The germline V gene encodes CDR1 SGHRS and CDR2 YFSETQ. The CDR3 is CASSSSGSYNEQFF. In nucleotides, the CDR3 is TGCGCCAGCAGCTCTAGCGGCTCCTACAATGAGCAGTTCTTC.